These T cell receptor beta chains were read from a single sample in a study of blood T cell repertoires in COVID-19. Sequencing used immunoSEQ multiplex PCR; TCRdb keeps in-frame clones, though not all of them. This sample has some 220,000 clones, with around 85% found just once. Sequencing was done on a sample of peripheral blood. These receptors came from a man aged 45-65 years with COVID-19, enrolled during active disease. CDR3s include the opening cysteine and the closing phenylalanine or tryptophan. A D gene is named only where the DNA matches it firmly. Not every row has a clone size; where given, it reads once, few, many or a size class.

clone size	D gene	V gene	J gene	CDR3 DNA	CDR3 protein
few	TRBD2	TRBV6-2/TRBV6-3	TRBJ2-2	TGTGCCAGCAGTTACGGAGCGGGGGCGAACACCGGGGAGCTGTTTTTT	CASSYGAGANTGELFF
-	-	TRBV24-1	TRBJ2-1	TGTGCCACCAGTGAAAATGGACAGCCCAATGAGCAGTTCTTC	CATSENGQPNEQFF
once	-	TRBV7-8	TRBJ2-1	TGTGCCAGCAGCTTTGCCGGGTCCACCGTATACAATGAGCAGTTCTTC	CASSFAGSTVYNEQFF
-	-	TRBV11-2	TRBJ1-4	TGTGCCAGCAGCCGATCCATGGGAGCAACTAATGAAAAACTGTTTTTT	CASSRSMGATNEKLFF
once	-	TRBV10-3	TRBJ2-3	TGTGCCATCAGTGAGGCTAGAGTTCCAGATACGCAGTATTTT	CAISEARVPDTQYF
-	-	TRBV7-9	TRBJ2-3	TGTGCCAGCCTAAGCACAGATACGCAGTATTTT	CASLSTDTQYF
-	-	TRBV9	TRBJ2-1	TGTGCCAGCAGCGTAAGGGGGTCAAACAATGAGCAGTTCTTC	CASSVRGSNNEQFF
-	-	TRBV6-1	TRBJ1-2	TGTGCCAGCAGTGAACAGGCAGGCAACGCCCTATCCTATGGCTACACCTTC	CASSEQAGNALSYGYTF
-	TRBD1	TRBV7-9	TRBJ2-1	TGTGCCAGCAGCTCGGGACAGAGTATAGAGCAGTTCTTC	CASSSGQSIEQFF
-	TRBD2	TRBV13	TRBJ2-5	TGTGCCAGCAGCCTCCTAGCGGGGGTGAATCAAGAGACCCAGTACTTC	CASSLLAGVNQETQYF
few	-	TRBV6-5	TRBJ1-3	TGTGCCAGCATCAGCTCTGGAAACACCATATATTTT	CASISSGNTIYF
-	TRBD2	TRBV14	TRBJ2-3	TGTGCCAGCAGCGCCAGGCTAGCGGGGGGTCCGGCAGATACGCAGTATTTT	CASSARLAGGPADTQYF
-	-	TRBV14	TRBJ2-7	TGTGCCAGCAGCCAGTTCGAAGGGGGAGAGCAGTACTTC	CASSQFEGGEQYF
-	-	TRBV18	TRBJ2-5	TGTGCCAGCTCACCGGGGGGATTTCAAGAGACCCAGTACTTC	CASSPGGFQETQYF
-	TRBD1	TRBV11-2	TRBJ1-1	TGTGCCAGCAGCTTCCAACAGGGGCTTGCTTTCTTT	CASSFQQGLAFF
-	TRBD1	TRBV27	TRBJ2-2	TGTGCCAGCAGTTTACACAGGGGCCCCACCGGGGAGCTGTTTTTT	CASSLHRGPTGELFF
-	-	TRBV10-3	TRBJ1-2	TGTGCCACGACGGGGACTGGGGGGGGCTACACCTTC	CATTGTGGGYTF
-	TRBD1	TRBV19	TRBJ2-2	TGTGCCAGTAGTTACCCCAGACAGGGGAACACCGGGGAGCTGTTTTTT	CASSYPRQGNTGELFF
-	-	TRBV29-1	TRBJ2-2	TGCAGCGTTGAAGATCTTCCCGGGGAGCTGTTTTTT	CSVEDLPGELFF
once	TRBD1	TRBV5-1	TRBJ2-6	TGCGCCAGCAGCCGGGACAGATCTGGGGCCAACGTCCTGACTTTC	CASSRDRSGANVLTF
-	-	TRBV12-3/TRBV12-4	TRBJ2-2	TGTGCCAGCATCATTTTCGGGACCGGGGAGCTGTTTTTT	CASIIFGTGELFF
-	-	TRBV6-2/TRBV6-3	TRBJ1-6	TGTGCCAGCAGTTACACCGACAGTAATTCACCCCTCCACTTT	CASSYTDSNSPLHF
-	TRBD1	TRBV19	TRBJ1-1	TGTGCCAGTAGGGACAGGGCCGGAAATACTGAAGCTTTCTTT	CASRDRAGNTEAFF
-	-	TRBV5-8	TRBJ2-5	TGTGCCAGCAGCTCCCTAAGGGGGGGGAGCTTACAAGAGACCCAGTACTTC	CASSSLRGGSLQETQYF
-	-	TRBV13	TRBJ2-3	TGTGCCAGCAGCTTCGGTTCTACCACAGATACGCAGTATTTT	CASSFGSTTDTQYF
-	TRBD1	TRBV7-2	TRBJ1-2	TGTGCCAGCAGCTTAGAGGTGGGGACAGGGGCCGTTTATGGCTACACCTTC	CASSLEVGTGAVYGYTF
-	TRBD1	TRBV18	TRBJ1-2	TGTGCCAGCTCCCGGACAGGGGAATCTTATGGCTACACCTTC	CASSRTGESYGYTF
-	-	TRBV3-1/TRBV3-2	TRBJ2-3	TGTGCCAGCAGCCAAGATATTAGAAATACGCAGTATTTT	CASSQDIRNTQYF
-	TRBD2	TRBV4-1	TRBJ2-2	TGCGCCAGCAGCCAAGATGTACTAGCGGGGGCGCGAGACACCGGGGAGCTGTTTTTT	CASSQDVLAGARDTGELFF
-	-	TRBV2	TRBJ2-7	TGTGCCAGCAGTGCTCCCTCCGAGCAGTACTTC	CASSAPSEQYF
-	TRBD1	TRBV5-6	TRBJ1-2	TGTGCCAGCAGCTGGGGACAGGGGTCCTATGGCTACACCTTC	CASSWGQGSYGYTF
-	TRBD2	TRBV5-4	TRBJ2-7	TGTGCCAGCAGCCCGGGAGGGACTTACGAGCAGTACTTC	CASSPGGTYEQYF
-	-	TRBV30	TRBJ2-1	TGTGCCTGGGGGCCGATTAGCTCCTACAATGAGCAGTTCTTC	CAWGPISSYNEQFF
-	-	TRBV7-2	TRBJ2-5	TGTGCCAGCAGCGACAGACAGCCGTCGACGGCCCAGTACTTC	CASSDRQPSTAQYF
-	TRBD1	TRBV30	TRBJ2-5	TGTGCCTGGAGTGGGTACCGTCCTGGACAGGGGGCCCAAGAGACCCAGTACTTC	CAWSGYRPGQGAQETQYF
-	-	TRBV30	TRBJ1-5	TGTGCCTGGAGTAGTGAGGGTCAGCCCCAGCATTTT	CAWSSEGQPQHF
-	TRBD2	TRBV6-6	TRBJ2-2	TGTGCCAGCAAAGCAGCGGGGGACACCGGGGAGCTGTTTTTT	CASKAAGDTGELFF
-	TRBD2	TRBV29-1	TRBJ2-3	TGCAGCGTATCAGTAGCGGGGGGCACAGATACGCAGTATTTT	CSVSVAGGTDTQYF
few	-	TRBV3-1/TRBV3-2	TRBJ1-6	TGTGCCAGCAGCCCGCTCGGGGGGGCGAAAAGTTCACCCCTCCACTTT	CASSPLGGAKSSPLHF
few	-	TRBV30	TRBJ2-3	TGTGCCTGGAGTGAGAGACTGGCTGGCACAGATACGCAGTATTTT	CAWSERLAGTDTQYF
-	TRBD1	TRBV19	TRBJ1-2	TGTGCCAGTAGTATCGCGACAGGGGTGGACTATGGCTACACCTTC	CASSIATGVDYGYTF
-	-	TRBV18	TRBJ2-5	TGTGCCAGCTCACCAAGGACAGAACAAGAGACCCAGTACTTC	CASSPRTEQETQYF
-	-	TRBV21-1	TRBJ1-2	TGTGCCAGCAGCCTCTTTCAGGGGATGAGTGGCTACACCTTC	CASSLFQGMSGYTF
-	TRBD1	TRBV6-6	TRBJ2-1	TGTGCCAGCAGTCACACAGGGGGCGGTAAATATGAGCAGTTCTTC	CASSHTGGGKYEQFF
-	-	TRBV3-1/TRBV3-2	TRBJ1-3	TGTGCCAGCAGCCAATGGGGCAACACCATATATTTT	CASSQWGNTIYF
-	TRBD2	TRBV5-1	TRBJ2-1	TGCGCCAGCAGCTTGGAAAGCGGGGGGGTAGGTGAGCAGTTCTTC	CASSLESGGVGEQFF
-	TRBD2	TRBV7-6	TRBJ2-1	TGTGCCAGCACCTCCTACTATAGCGGGGGATTGTATGAGCAGTTCTTC	CASTSYYSGGLYEQFF
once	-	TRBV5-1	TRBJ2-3	TGCGCCAGCAGCTTGGCTGTCACAGATACGCAGTATTTT	CASSLAVTDTQYF
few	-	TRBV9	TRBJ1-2	TGTGCCAGCAGCGTCAAGGACAGAGCTAACTATGGCTACACCTTC	CASSVKDRANYGYTF
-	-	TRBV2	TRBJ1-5	TGTGCCAGCACCCCCAGGGAAAATCAGCCCCAGCATTTT	CASTPRENQPQHF
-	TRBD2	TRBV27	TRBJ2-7	TGTGCCAGCAGTTGGGCAGGACTAGGATGGGAGCAGTACTTC	CASSWAGLGWEQYF
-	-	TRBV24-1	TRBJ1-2	TGTGCCACCAGTTGGGGGCAGGCCTATGGCTACACCTTC	CATSWGQAYGYTF
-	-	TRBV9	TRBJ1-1	TGTGCCAGCAGTCCTACCATGAACACTGAAGCTTTCTTT	CASSPTMNTEAFF
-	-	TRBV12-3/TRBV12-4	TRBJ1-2	TGTGCCAGCAGTTTAGGCAGTAACTATGGCTACACCTTC	CASSLGSNYGYTF
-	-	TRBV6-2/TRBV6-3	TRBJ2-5	TGTGCCAGCAGCCCCTATATGCCCGGGGGAGGACAGACCCAGTACTTC	CASSPYMPGGGQTQYF
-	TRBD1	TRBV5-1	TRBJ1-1	TGCGCCAGCAGTAGACAGGGGGCGGGTACTGAAGCTTTCTTT	CASSRQGAGTEAFF
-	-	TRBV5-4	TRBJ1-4	TGTGCCAGCAGCACCGGGGTCCGTACCGAAAAACTGTTTTTT	CASSTGVRTEKLFF
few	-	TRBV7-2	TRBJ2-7	TGTGCCAGCAGCTTAGGGCGGGGACGAGTCGAGCAGTACTTC	CASSLGRGRVEQYF
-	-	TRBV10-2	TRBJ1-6	TGCGCCTCCTCCTCCTATAATTCACCCCTCCACTTT	CASSSYNSPLHF